A selection of T cell receptor beta chains follows, all from one sample in a study of cytomegalovirus exposure and HLA in healthy donors. TCRdb's table, derived via immunoSEQ multiplex PCR, lists solely in-frame clones and lacks some. The table lists some 200,000 clones, about four fifths of them singletons. Sequences were obtained from PBMCs. The receptors stem from a woman under 30 in good health and CMV-seropositive. The CDR3 runs from the conserved cysteine through the conserved F or W. The D gene is left open where the match is weak. Expanded clones get a size class; other rows say once, few or many, or leave the size out.

abundance	d_gene	v_gene	j_gene	CDR3aa	CDR3nt
few	TRBD2	TRBV4-1	TRBJ2-7	CASSPRGGDEQYF	TGCGCCAGCAGCCCCCGGGGAGGGGACGAGCAGTACTTC
NA	NA	TRBV19	TRBJ2-1	CASTMGAEQFF	TGTGCCAGTACTATGGGAGCTGAGCAGTTCTTC
NA	TRBD1	TRBV4-1	TRBJ1-4	CASSQAGGSEKLFF	TGCGCCAGCAGCCAAGCAGGGGGCTCTGAAAAACTGTTTTTT
NA	NA	TRBV7-8	TRBJ2-3	CASTALITDTQYF	TGTGCCAGTACAGCCCTTATCACAGATACGCAGTATTTT
NA	TRBD2	TRBV28	TRBJ2-7	CASSFGGGYEQYF	TGTGCCAGCAGTTTTGGGGGGGGCTACGAGCAGTACTTC
once	NA	TRBV4-1	TRBJ2-2	CASSKQDFYTGELFF	TGCGCCAGCAGTAAACAGGATTTCTACACCGGGGAGCTGTTTTTT
NA	TRBD1	TRBV6-6	TRBJ1-1	CASSYLRTGTEAFF	TGTGCCAGCAGTTACTTAAGGACAGGGACTGAAGCTTTCTTT
once	NA	TRBV7-3	TRBJ2-3	CASSLSGGSNTQYF	TGTGCCAGCAGCTTATCGGGGGGCTCTAATACGCAGTATTTT
once	TRBD1	TRBV29-1	TRBJ1-4	CSVGGQLNEKLFF	TGCAGCGTGGGGGGACAGCTTAATGAAAAACTGTTTTTT
NA	NA	TRBV29-1	TRBJ2-7	CSGTRGLYEQYF	TGCAGCGGTACCAGGGGCCTCTACGAGCAGTACTTC
NA	TRBD1	TRBV10-3	TRBJ1-2	CAISVTGQGVGGYTF	TGTGCCATCAGTGTCACGGGACAGGGGGTTGGTGGCTACACCTTC
NA	NA	TRBV5-1	TRBJ2-7	CASSLTSPLSEQYF	TGCGCCAGCAGCTTGACTAGTCCCCTTTCCGAGCAGTACTTC
NA	TRBD1	TRBV4-1	TRBJ1-2	CASSHPPSGTVGYTF	TGCGCCAGCAGCCATCCACCATCCGGGACAGTTGGCTACACCTTC
NA	NA	TRBV5-4	TRBJ1-2	CASSLESGPFSGYTF	TGTGCCAGCAGCTTGGAGTCGGGTCCGTTCTCTGGCTACACCTTC